The 12 T cell receptor beta chains below all came from one sample that was sequenced in a study of cytomegalovirus exposure and HLA in healthy donors. 60 Vbeta and 13 Jbeta primers were used in PCR. The data were produced by immunoSEQ multiplex PCR, yet TCRdb's version contains in-frame clones alone and is incomplete. The data contain roughly 130,000 clones, approximately 80% of them singletons. The sequencing input was PBMCs. The receptors derive from a male donor in good health and CMV-seropositive.

The chain has TRBV11-3 and TRBJ1-1; D gene unclear. V shed 4 bases and J shed 0 bases, with 12 bases lying between them. Germline values: CDR1 SGHNT, CDR2 YENEEA. The CDR3 consists of 15 residues. CDR3 DNA sequence: TGTGCCAGCAGCTCAGGCGGGCCGATGAACACTGAAGCTTTCTTT. This codes for CASSSGGPMNTEAFF.

There are a few counts of this clone. The chain couples TRBV7-6 to TRBJ1-1, with TRBD1 as a possible D gene (5 bases). V shed 0 bases and J shed 4 bases, with 9 bases lying between them. The CDR3 is made up of 14 amino acids. From germline, CDR1 is SGHVS and CDR2 FNYEAQ. CDR3 in amino acids: CASSLAGGGTEAFF. The CDR3 nucleotides read TGTGCCAGCAGCTTAGCCGGGGGGGGCACTGAAGCTTTCTTT. Drawing the rest from reference TRBV7-6 and TRBJ1-1, the complete variable domain is GAGVSQSPRYKVTKRGQDVALRCDPISGHVSLYWYRQALGQGPEFLTYFNYEAQQDKSGLPNDRFSAERPEGSISTLTIQRTEQRDSAMYRCASSLAGGGTEAFFGQGTRLTVV.

The chain carries TRBV20-1 and TRBJ2-1; D not resolved. This CDR3 comprises 10 residues. Between the trimmed V and J ends, which lost 4 bases and 12 bases, there was a span of 10 bases. Germline V lookup: CDR1 DFQATT, CDR2 SNEGSKA (reference sequence). This CDR3 is CSATGFGQFF. The CDR3 bases are TGCAGTGCTACAGGATTTGGGCAGTTCTTC.

CDR3 sequence (DNA): TGTGCCAGCAGTTTTGAGGGCGCCGGGTCTGGGGCCAACGTCCTGACTTTC. Translation gives CASSFEGAGSGANVLTF. The chain employs TRBV28 and TRBJ2-6; TRBD2 is a possible D gene (5 bases). The CDR3 is made up of 17 amino acids. The germline V and J ends were trimmed by 3 bases and 1 base, with 13 bases remaining between them. Germline V lookup: CDR1 MDHEN, CDR2 SYDVKM.

This rearrangement joins TRBV11-2 to TRBJ1-2, with TRBD1 identical over 9 bases. The V gene end was trimmed by 1 base and the J gene end by 1 base; junction bases not matched to a gene: 10. Germline V gene lookup returns CDR1 SGHAT and CDR2 FQNNGV. The CDR3 is 18 amino acids. CDR3 sequence reads: CASSLGRLRDRDNYGYTF. CDR3 DNA: TGTGCCAGCAGCTTAGGGCGCCTCCGGGACAGGGATAACTATGGCTACACCTTC.

The V call is TRBV28, the J call TRBJ2-2; D may be TRBD1 (5 bases). The CDR3 length is 14 residues. Trimming took off 7 bases at V and 7 bases at J, with 16 bases between the two ends. The V gene's germline CDR1 is MDHEN and CDR2 SYDVKM. This CDR3 reads CASTVSGAYGELFF. The CDR3 nucleotides read TGTGCCAGCACCGTGTCTGGGGCTTACGGGGAGCTGTTTTTT.

The chain is built from TRBV27 and TRBJ2-3; 7 nucleotides agree with TRBD2. This CDR3 has 17 amino acids. CDR1 MNHEY and CDR2 SMNVEV come from the germline V gene (reference sequence). Losses at the gene ends were 6 bases for V and 2 bases for J; bases not matched to a gene: 14. CDR3 sequence reads: CASSVEYRDYYTDTQYF. In DNA, the CDR3 is TGTGCCAGCAGCGTTGAATACCGGGACTATTACACAGATACGCAGTATTTT.

This chain connects TRBV7-9 to TRBJ1-2, with 11 bases aligning to TRBD1. V lost 6 bases, J lost 8 bases, and 5 bases stayed unmatched. The CDR3 has 13 amino acids. CDR1 and CDR2 from the germline V gene are SEHNR and FQNEAQ (reference sequence). CDR3 sequence reads: CASSRTGGKGYTF. For the CDR3, the DNA is TGTGCCAGCAGTCGGACAGGGGGCAAGGGCTACACCTTC. The full variable domain, rest sourced from reference TRBV7-9 and TRBJ1-2, is DTGVSQNPRHKITKRGQNVTFRCDPISEHNRLYWYRQTLGQGPEFLTYFQNEAQLEKSRLLSDRFSAERPKGSFSTLEIQRTEQGDSAMYLCASSRTGGKGYTFGSGTRLTVV.

The rearrangement uses TRBV7-2 and TRBJ1-1, with 8 positions matching TRBD1. Germline V gene sequence: CDR1 SGHTA, CDR2 FQGNSA. J gave up 7 bases and V 4 bases, and 11 bases lay outside the gene matches. This CDR3 has 15 amino acids. The CDR3 sequence is CASSWVQGVDIEAFF. DNA for the CDR3: TGTGCCAGCAGCTGGGTACAGGGGGTCGACATTGAAGCTTTCTTT.

The CDR3 sequence is CASSPAGGAGQPQHF. Here the CDR3 DNA reads TGTGCCAGCTCCCCGGCGGGGGGCGCGGGTCAGCCCCAGCATTTT. The chain couples TRBV6-6 to TRBJ1-5, with a tentative D call TRBD1 (6 bases). The CDR3 contains 15 residues. From germline, CDR1 is MNHNY and CDR2 SVGAGI (reference sequence). V shed 8 bases and J shed 6 bases, with 20 bases lying between them.

This rearrangement joins TRBV19 to TRBJ2-7, with 12 nucleotides matching TRBD2. Germline V gives CDR1 LNHDA, CDR2 SQIVND (reference sequence). Unmatched junction bases numbered 6, after V lost 6 bases and J lost 6 bases. This CDR3 has 14 residues. The CDR3 here is CASSLTSGRGEQYF. CDR3 nucleotides: TGTGCCAGTAGCCTGACTAGCGGGAGAGGCGAGCAGTACTTC.

The chain links TRBV30 to TRBJ1-3; D ambiguous. The ends were cut back, 1 base at V and 7 bases at J, with 5 bases in the middle. Germline lookup yields CDR1 GTSNPN and CDR2 SVGIG (reference sequence). The length of the CDR3 is 11 residues. CDR3 DNA: TGTGCCTGGAGTGAGCGTAACACCATATATTTT. It specifies CAWSERNTIYF.